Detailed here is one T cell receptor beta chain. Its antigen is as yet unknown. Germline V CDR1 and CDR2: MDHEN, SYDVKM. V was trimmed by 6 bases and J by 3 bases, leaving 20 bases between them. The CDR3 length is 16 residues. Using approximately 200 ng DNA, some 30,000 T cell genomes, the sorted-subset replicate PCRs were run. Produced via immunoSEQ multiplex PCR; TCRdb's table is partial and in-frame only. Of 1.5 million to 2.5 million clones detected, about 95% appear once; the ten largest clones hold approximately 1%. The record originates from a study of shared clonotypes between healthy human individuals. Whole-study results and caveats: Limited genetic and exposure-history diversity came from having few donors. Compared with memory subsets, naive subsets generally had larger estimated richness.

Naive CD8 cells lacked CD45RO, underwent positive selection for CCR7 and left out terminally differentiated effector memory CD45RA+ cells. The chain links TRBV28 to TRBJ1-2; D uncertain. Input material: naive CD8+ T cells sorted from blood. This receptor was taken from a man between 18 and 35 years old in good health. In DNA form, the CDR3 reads TGTGCCAGCAGCTACTACCGGACGGACCTTCACTATGGCTACACCTTC. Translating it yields CASSYYRTDLHYGYTF.